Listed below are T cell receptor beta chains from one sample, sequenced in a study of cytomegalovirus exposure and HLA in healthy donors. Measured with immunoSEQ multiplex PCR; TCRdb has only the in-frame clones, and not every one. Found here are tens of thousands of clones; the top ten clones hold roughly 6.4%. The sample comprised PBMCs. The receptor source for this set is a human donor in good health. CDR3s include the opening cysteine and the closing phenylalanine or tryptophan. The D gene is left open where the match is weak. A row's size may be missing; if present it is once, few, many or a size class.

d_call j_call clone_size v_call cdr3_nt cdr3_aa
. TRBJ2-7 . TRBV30 TGTGCCTGGAGTGTACCAGTGGCAGGGGGGCGAAGCGAGCAGTACTTC CAWSVPVAGGRSEQYF
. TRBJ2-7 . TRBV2 TGTGCCAGCGGAACAGGGACCTCCTACGAGCAGTACTTC CASGTGTSYEQYF
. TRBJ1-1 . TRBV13 TGTGCCAGCGGGGGGACCCGGACGGGCATGAACACTGAAGCTTTCTTT CASGGTRTGMNTEAFF
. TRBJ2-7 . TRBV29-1 TGCAGCGTTGAAGCGAGACTAGGAGAGCAGTACTTC CSVEARLGEQYF
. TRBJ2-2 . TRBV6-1 TGTGCCAGCAGTTTACAGACCCCGAACACCGGGGAGCTGTTTTTT CASSLQTPNTGELFF
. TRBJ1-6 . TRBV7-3 TGTGCCAGCAGCTATCAGAATTCACCCCTCCACTTT CASSYQNSPLHF
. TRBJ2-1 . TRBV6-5 TGTGCCAGCAGTTATAGGTGGCCTAGCGACAATGAGCAGTTCTTC CASSYRWPSDNEQFF
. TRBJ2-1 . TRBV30 TGTGCCTCAACGGGGAGCTCCTACAATGAGCAGTTCTTC CASTGSSYNEQFF
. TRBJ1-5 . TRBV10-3 TGTGCCATCAGTGAGTCTTGGTCCGGGCAGCCCCAGCATTTT CAISESWSGQPQHF
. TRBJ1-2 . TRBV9 TGTGCCAGCAGCGCGCCCAGGGACTATGGCTACACCTTC CASSAPRDYGYTF
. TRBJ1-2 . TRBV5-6 TGTGCCAGCAGCCCGAGAGATCACTATGGCTACACCTTC CASSPRDHYGYTF
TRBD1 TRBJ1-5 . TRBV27 TGTGCCAGCAGCCCTACAGGGGGCTACCAGCCCCAGCATTTT CASSPTGGYQPQHF
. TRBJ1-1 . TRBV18 TGTGCCAGCTCACCACCGTGGGGGCGGGGGGCTGAAGCTTTCTTT CASSPPWGRGAEAFF
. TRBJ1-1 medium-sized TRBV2 TGTGCCAGCAGTGTAAACACTGAAGCTTTCTTT CASSVNTEAFF
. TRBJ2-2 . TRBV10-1 TGCGCCAGCAGTGACCATGGATTAGGAGAAGTCGACACCGGGGAGCTGTTTTTT CASSDHGLGEVDTGELFF
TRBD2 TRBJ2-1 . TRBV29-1 TGCAGCGCCGGACTAGCGGGACATTACAATGAGCAGTTCTTC CSAGLAGHYNEQFF
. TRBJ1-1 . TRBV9 TGTGCCAGCAGCGCTGGCAGGGAGGGCACTGAAGCTTTCTTT CASSAGREGTEAFF
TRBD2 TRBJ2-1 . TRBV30 TGTGCCTGGAGCCGGGCTAGCGGGGGGACCGGGCAGTTCTTC CAWSRASGGTGQFF
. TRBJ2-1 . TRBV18 TGTGCCAGCTCACCGACAGGCTCCTACAATGAGCAGTTCTTC CASSPTGSYNEQFF
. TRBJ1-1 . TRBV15 TGTGCCACCAGCAGAGCAGGGGCGGGCACTGAAGCTTTCTTT CATSRAGAGTEAFF
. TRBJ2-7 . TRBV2 TGTGCCAGCAGTGAAGATAGGACTTCCTACGAGCAGTACTTC CASSEDRTSYEQYF
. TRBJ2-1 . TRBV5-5 TGTGCCAGCAGTCGAGCAGGTCCCTCCTACAATGAGCAGTTCTTC CASSRAGPSYNEQFF
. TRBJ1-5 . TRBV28 TGTGCCAGCAGTTGGGGGGATCAGCCCCAGCATTTT CASSWGDQPQHF
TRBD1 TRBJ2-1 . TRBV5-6 TGTGCCAGCGAGGGACAGACGAATGAGGGGCAGTTCTTC CASEGQTNEGQFF
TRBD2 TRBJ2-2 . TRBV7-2 TGTGCCAGCAGCCCTGGGACTAGCGGGATCGGGGAGCTGTTTTTT CASSPGTSGIGELFF
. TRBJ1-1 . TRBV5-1 TGCGCCAGCAGCCCGGGGGACGCTTTGGGGACTGAAGCTTTCTTT CASSPGDALGTEAFF
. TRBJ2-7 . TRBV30 TGTGCCTGGAGCCAACAGGGCTACGAGCAGTACTTC CAWSQQGYEQYF
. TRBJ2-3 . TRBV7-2 TGTGCCAGCAGCCACCGGGACTTCAAGGGTACGCAGTATTTT CASSHRDFKGTQYF
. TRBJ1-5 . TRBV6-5 TGTGCCAGCAGTTATCGGGTCGATCAGCCCCAGCATTTT CASSYRVDQPQHF
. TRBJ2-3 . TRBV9 TGTGCCAGCAGCGGGGCTGGAACTAGCACAGATACGCAGTATTTT CASSGAGTSTDTQYF
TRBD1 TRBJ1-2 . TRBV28 TGTGCCAGCACCTCGAGGGGGACAGGGGGCGACTATGGCTACACCTTC CASTSRGTGGDYGYTF
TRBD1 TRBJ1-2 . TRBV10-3 TGTGCCATCAGTGGTACAGGGGGAGATGGCTACACCTTC CAISGTGGDGYTF
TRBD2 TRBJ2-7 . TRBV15 TGTGCCACCAGCAGAGGTGCGGGAGGGTACGAGCAGTACTTC CATSRGAGGYEQYF
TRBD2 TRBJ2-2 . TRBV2 TGTGCCGGCAGCTCCGGGACTAGGTTGACCGGGGAGCTGTTTTTT CAGSSGTRLTGELFF
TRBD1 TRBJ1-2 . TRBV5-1 TGCGCCAGCAGCTTGGGGACAGGGGGCAATGGCTACACCTTC CASSLGTGGNGYTF
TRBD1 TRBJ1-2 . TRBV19 TGTGCCAGTAGTTCGGGACAGGGTCCCAACTATGGCTACACCTTC CASSSGQGPNYGYTF
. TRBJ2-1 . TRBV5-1 TGCGCCAGCAGTAAAGCGGCGATCTCCTACAATGAGCAGTTCTTC CASSKAAISYNEQFF
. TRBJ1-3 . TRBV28 TGTGCCAGCTCGAGGGTATACTCTGGAAACACCATATATTTT CASSRVYSGNTIYF
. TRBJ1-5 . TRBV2 TGTGCCAGCAGTCGTGAAGCTAGCAATCAGCCCCAGCATTTT CASSREASNQPQHF
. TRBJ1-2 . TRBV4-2 TGTGCCAGCAGCCCACAAATCACGGTGGGGCCTTCGTATGGCTACACCTTC CASSPQITVGPSYGYTF
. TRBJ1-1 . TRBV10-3 . CAISTSGGYTEAFF
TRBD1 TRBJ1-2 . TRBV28 TGTGCCAGCAACCTTGACAGGGGGCTTTATGGCTATACCTTC CASNLDRGLYGYTF
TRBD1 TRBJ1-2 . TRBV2 TGTGCCAGCAACACTCGACAGGGTGGTGGCTACACCTTC CASNTRQGGGYTF
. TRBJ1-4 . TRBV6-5 TGTGCCAGCAGTTATGGGGGGAGTGAAAAACTGTTTTTT CASSYGGSEKLFF
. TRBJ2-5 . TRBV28 TGTGCCAGCAGTCCGTACAGGGGAGGAGAGACCCAGTACTTC CASSPYRGGETQYF